This entry describes one T cell receptor beta chain. The protocol was immunoSEQ multiplex PCR, while the TCRdb copy is restricted to in-frame clones and leaves out a portion. Counted here are about 270,000 clones, 80% to 95% occurring once; the ten biggest clones make up about 3%. This record comes from a study of blood T cell repertoires in COVID-19. In the study overall: PBMCs, B-cell-depleted T cells, or T cells provided the cDNA or gDNA that made up the material.

The CDR3 extends over 15 amino acids. V dropped 1 base and J dropped 3 bases, with 12 bases sitting between them. Germline V CDR1 and CDR2: GTSNPN, SVGIG (reference sequence). This chain joins TRBV30 and TRBJ1-4; the D gene is possibly TRBD1 (6 bases). Sample: PBMCs or T cells enriched from blood (not recorded which). This sequence was found in a man aged 40-49 years who had been exposed to COVID-19. CDR3 region: CAWSAPTGSNEKLFF. CDR3 in DNA: TGTGCCTGGAGTGCCCCGACAGGATCTAATGAAAAACTGTTTTTT.